This T cell receptor beta chain was found in a study of OX40 agonist ivuxolimab in advanced cancers. On the study more broadly: Treatment received earlier with anti-PD-1, anti-PD-L1 or anti-CTLA-4 agents was allowed, and approximately 44% had some.

Data came from immunoSEQ multiplex PCR; TCRdb stores just in-frame clones and leaves some out. Of roughly 32,000 clones detected, roughly 88% appear once; the ten largest clones hold about 54%. Points on this clone: Its antigen is not known.

Study findings and constraints: At doses 0.1 to 3.0 mg/kg, CD4+ and CD8+ clones expanded.

The CDR3 totals 13 residues. The ends were cut back, 1 base at V and 2 bases at J, with 6 bases in the middle. In germline, CDR1 is SGHDN, CDR2 FVKESK. The chain has TRBV14 and TRBJ2-7; D unclear. This TCR derives from an adult with an advanced solid tumor such as melanoma, head and neck, liver or kidney cancer. Source: CD4+ or CD8+ T cells sorted from blood, taken in a trial of the OX40 agonist ivuxolimab. The CDR3 nucleotides are TGTGCCAGCAGCCAAGCGGGTCCCTACGAGCAGTACTTC. Translated: CASSQAGPYEQYF. The full variable domain, rest sourced from reference TRBV14 and TRBJ2-7, is EAGVTQFPSHSVIEKGQTVTLRCDPISGHDNLYWYRRVMGKEIKFLLHFVKESKQDESGMPNNRFLAERTGGTYSTLKVQPAELEDSGVYFCASSQAGPYEQYFGPGTRLTVT.